One and the same sample provided the 29 T cell receptor beta chains below, sequenced in a study of cytomegalovirus exposure and HLA in healthy donors. Assay used: immunoSEQ multiplex PCR; TCRdb lists only in-frame clones, some missing. The table has 150,000 to 200,000 clones, 86% seen once; the top ten hold 5.7%. What was sequenced was PBMCs. The receptor source for this set is a woman in her twenties or thirties in good health and CMV-seronegative.

The chain is built from TRBV5-5 and TRBJ1-1, with D possibly being TRBD1 (6 bases). There are 15 residues in the CDR3. Germline assignment: CDR1 SGHKS and CDR2 YYEKEE (reference sequence). V was shortened by 4 bases and J by 4 bases, with 17 bases between the two germline ends. DNA of the CDR3: TGTGCCAGCAGCCTCACCGGAGGGGGAGGCACTGAAGCTTTCTTT. As protein: CASSLTGGGGTEAFF.

This chain uses TRBV25-1 with TRBJ1-1; 10 positions agree with TRBD1. Germline V gene lookup returns CDR1 MGHDK and CDR2 SYGVNS. This CDR3 region has 15 residues. V lost 3 bases and J lost 3; bases outside the gene matches: 4. CDR3 sequence: CASSDTGTGDTEAFF. CDR3 DNA: TGTGCCAGCAGTGATACCGGGACAGGGGACACTGAAGCTTTCTTT.

The rearrangement uses TRBV7-9 and TRBJ2-3; 9 nucleotides align to TRBD1. The germline V gene encodes CDR1 SEHNR and CDR2 FQNEAQ (reference sequence). There are 15 residues in the CDR3. V shed 4 bases, J shed 0 bases, and the junction held 2 bases outside the gene matches. CDR3 DNA sequence: TGTGCCAGCAGCTCGGGACAGGGTAGCACAGATACGCAGTATTTT. It encodes CASSSGQGSTDTQYF.

This clone was recorded once. The chain employs TRBV4-2 and TRBJ2-3; 8 bases are a match to TRBD1. CDR1 and CDR2 from the germline V gene are LGHNA and YNFKEQ. V trimming: 4 bases; J trimming: 1 base; junction bases outside the gene matches: 7. The CDR3 covers 16 residues. CDR3 sequence (DNA): TGTGCCAGCAGCCCGGACAGGGCCTCGGGCACAGATACGCAGTATTTT. This sequence encodes CASSPDRASGTDTQYF.

The chain recombines TRBV5-1 with TRBJ2-4; D is perhaps TRBD2 (5 bases). Trimming removed 0 bases at V and 5 bases at J, with 12 bases between. CDR1 is SGHRS, CDR2 YFSETQ, per germline. The CDR3 has 15 amino acids. The CDR3 region has the DNA TGCGCCAGCAGCTTGGTGGGGAGCCGGGAAAACATTCAGTACTTC. Translation: CASSLVGSRENIQYF.

This clone was observed a few times. The chain couples TRBV7-2 to TRBJ1-2; D is possibly TRBD1 (5 bases). V was cut by 5 bases and J by 9 bases, with 13 bases left in between. CDR1 and CDR2 (germline): SGHTA, FQGNSA. This CDR3 comprises 12 residues. CDR3 region: CASSREGISYTF. Here the CDR3 DNA reads TGTGCCAGCAGCCGGGAGGGGATAAGCTACACCTTC.

CDR3 in DNA: TGTGCCAGCTCACTCCGACAGGCCCTGCCCTACGAGCAGTACTTC. It encodes CASSLRQALPYEQYF. The chain links TRBV18 to TRBJ2-7; weak D call: TRBD1 (6 bases). The CDR3 spans 15 residues. Looked up from germline, CDR1 is KGHSH and CDR2 is LQKENI. The V and J ends lost 4 bases and 2 bases respectively, with 15 bases between them.

The chain recombines TRBV5-6 with TRBJ2-7; D perhaps matches TRBD1 (6 bases). CDR3 size: 14 residues. From germline, CDR1 is SGHDT and CDR2 YYEEEE. V was cut by 0 bases and J by 0 bases, with 7 bases left in between. The CDR3 DNA reads TGTGCCAGCAGCTTGGCGGGACACTCCTACGAGCAGTACTTC. Its protein product is CASSLAGHSYEQYF. The full variable domain, in which reference TRBV5-6 and TRBJ2-7 provide the parts outside the CDR3, is DAGVTQSPTHLIKTRGQQVTLRCSPKSGHDTVSWYQQALGQGPQFIFQYYEEEERQRGNFPDRFSGHQFPNYSSELNVNALLLGDSALYLCASSLAGHSYEQYFGPGTRLTVT.

The V and J genes are TRBV7-9 and TRBJ2-7; 9 nucleotides line up with TRBD1. Looked up from germline, CDR1 is SEHNR and CDR2 is FQNEAQ (reference sequence). This CDR3 contains 15 residues. The V segment lost 2 bases and the J segment 4 bases; nucleotides outside the gene matches: 6. The CDR3 bases are TGTGCCAGCAGCTTAACTCCGGGACAGGGTTACGAGCAGTACTTC. Its translation is CASSLTPGQGYEQYF.

CDR3 protein: CASSSPLGRNTEAFF. Written as DNA, the CDR3 is TGTGCCAGCAGCTCTCCCTTGGGGAGGAACACTGAAGCTTTCTTT. The chain joins TRBV7-2 to TRBJ1-1; no firm D call. The V end lost 4 bases, the J end lost 1 base, and 13 bases lay between the germline ends. CDR1 is SGHTA and CDR2 is FQGNSA in the germline V gene. The CDR3 runs 15 residues.

The chain carries TRBV28 and TRBJ2-7; 10 nucleotides match TRBD2. This CDR3 spans 17 amino acids. Per germline, CDR1 MDHEN and CDR2 SYDVKM. J lost 0 bases, V lost 8 bases, and 13 bases had no gene match. The DNA for the CDR3 is TGTGCCAGCCTACAAGGACTAGCGGCCGGAAGCTCCTACGAGCAGTACTTC. Its translation: CASLQGLAAGSSYEQYF.

At least ten counts were recorded for this clone. The CDR3, as DNA: TGTGCCAGCCGAGCTTGGACAGGCAAAAACATTCAGTACTTC. Translated, it gives CASRAWTGKNIQYF. The gene calls are TRBV5-6 and TRBJ2-4; 7 bases line up with TRBD1. The germline V gene has CDR1 SGHDT and CDR2 YYEEEE. The CDR3 spans 14 residues. V shed 7 bases and J 3 bases; nucleotides not matched to a gene: 7. The variable domain in full, completed from reference TRBV5-6 and TRBJ2-4, reads DAGVTQSPTHLIKTRGQQVTLRCSPKSGHDTVSWYQQALGQGPQFIFQYYEEEERQRGNFPDRFSGHQFPNYSSELNVNALLLGDSALYLCASRAWTGKNIQYFGAGTRLSVL.

This chain uses TRBV4-3 with TRBJ1-6; weak D call: TRBD1 (5 bases). CDR1 and CDR2 from the germline V gene are LGHNA and YSLEER. The CDR3 totals 15 residues. V was shortened by 0 bases and J by 8 bases, with 11 bases between the two germline ends. CDR3 DNA sequence: TGCGCCAGCAGCCAAGATGTAAAGGGGTATTCACCCCTCCACTTT. Its translation is CASSQDVKGYSPLHF.

DNA for the CDR3: TGTGCCACCAGGCCGGGGGTGGGCTATGGCTACACCTTC. Residues: CATRPGVGYGYTF. The genes are TRBV15 and TRBJ1-2, with D possibly being TRBD1 (5 bases). The CDR3 contains 13 residues. Germline CDR1 is LNHNV and CDR2 is YYDKDF (reference sequence). V was trimmed by 6 bases and J by 4 bases, leaving 12 bases between them.

This chain connects TRBV27 to TRBJ2-1; 14 bases are shared with TRBD2. With 4 bases clipped from V and 8 bases from J, the junction kept 16 bases outside the gene matches. The CDR3 is 19 residues long. Per the germline V gene, CDR1 is MNHEY and CDR2 is SMNVEV (reference sequence). CDR3 sequence (DNA): TGTGCCAGCAGTTCCCGACTAGCGGGAGGGCGGGGGACACGATATGAGCAGTTCTTC. Translated, it gives CASSSRLAGGRGTRYEQFF.

This clone was seen just once. V and J are TRBV5-1 and TRBJ1-1; D not certain. V was trimmed by 2 bases and J by 0 bases, leaving 11 bases between them. The CDR3 is 15 residues long. The germline gives CDR1 SGHRS, CDR2 YFSETQ. CDR3: CASSFVGSLNTEAFF. The CDR3 bases are TGCGCCAGCAGCTTTGTTGGTTCTCTGAACACTGAAGCTTTCTTT.

The CDR3 reads CASSENVGDEAFF. CDR3 coding DNA: TGTGCCAGCAGTGAAAATGTTGGGGATGAAGCTTTCTTT. The V and J genes are TRBV2 and TRBJ1-1; D remains ambiguous. This CDR3 contains 13 residues. Per germline, CDR1 SNHLY and CDR2 FYNNEI. V was clipped by 2 bases and J by 7 bases, with 11 bases between them.

This rearrangement joins TRBV4-2 to TRBJ1-4, with 8 bases that match TRBD1. CDR1 LGHNA and CDR2 YNFKEQ come from the germline V gene. After removal of 2 bases from V and 4 bases from J, the junction contained 3 bases not matched to a gene. This CDR3 comprises 15 residues. The CDR3 protein is CASSQKTGDNEKLFF. The CDR3 DNA reads as TGTGCCAGCAGCCAAAAGACAGGGGATAATGAAAAACTGTTTTTT.

The chain has TRBV18 and TRBJ1-5; maybe TRBD1 (6 bases). The CDR3 covers 15 residues. CDR1 is KGHSH and CDR2 is LQKENI in the germline V gene. Trimming stripped 6 bases from V and 2 bases from J, with 14 bases between. CDR3 region: CASSQGTNGNQPQHF. In DNA form, the CDR3 reads TGTGCCAGCTCGCAGGGGACAAACGGCAATCAGCCCCAGCATTTT.

The chain couples TRBV20-1 to TRBJ1-1; the D is unclear. This CDR3 is 11 amino acids long. Germline-derived CDR1 and CDR2 are DFQATT and SNEGSKA (reference sequence). V shed 1 base and J shed 7 bases, with 7 bases lying between them. This chain's CDR3 is CSARAEGEAFF. In DNA form, the CDR3 reads TGCAGTGCTAGAGCGGAGGGTGAAGCTTTCTTT.

J is TRBJ1-5 and V is TRBV6-5; the D gene is possibly TRBD1 (6 bases). CDR1 is MNHEY and CDR2 is SVGAGI in the germline V gene. This CDR3 spans 14 amino acids. V was shortened by 3 bases and J by 9 bases, with 15 bases between the two germline ends. The CDR3 nucleotides are TGTGCCAGCAGTTATGGGTGGGGGGGCTGGCCCCAGCATTTT. Translation gives CASSYGWGGWPQHF.

The chain employs TRBV5-6 and TRBJ1-3, with 7 bases identical to TRBD1. The junction had 5 bases not matched to a gene; V was cut back by 4 bases and J by 4 bases. CDR3 length equals 14 residues. Per germline, CDR1 SGHDT and CDR2 YYEEEE. The CDR3 DNA is TGTGCCAGCAGCCCGACAGGGTCAGGAAACACCATATATTTT. It translates to CASSPTGSGNTIYF.

This chain joins TRBV10-3 and TRBJ2-3, with a tentative D call TRBD1 (7 bases). Germline V gives CDR1 ENHRY, CDR2 SYGVKD. This CDR3 spans 14 amino acids. V dropped 10 bases and J dropped 4 bases, with 18 bases sitting between them. The CDR3 loop is CATKQGSGPDTQYF. The DNA of the CDR3 is TGTGCCACCAAACAGGGGAGCGGGCCAGATACGCAGTATTTT.

CDR3 protein: CASSLGTGDYGYTF. In nucleotides, the CDR3 is TGTGCCAGCAGCTTAGGGACAGGGGACTATGGCTACACCTTC. The chain uses TRBV7-6 and TRBJ1-2; TRBD1 aligns across 9 bases. CDR1 is SGHVS and CDR2 is FNYEAQ in the germline V gene. V trimming: 1 base; J trimming: 3 bases; junction bases outside the gene matches: 0. This CDR3 contains 14 residues.

The gene calls are TRBV28 and TRBJ2-7; 9 positions match TRBD2. There are 17 residues in the CDR3. Germline loops: CDR1 MDHEN, CDR2 SYDVKM. The trim removed 3 bases at V and 2 bases at J, leaving 11 bases unmatched. The CDR3 sequence: CASSFPRLAENTYEQYF. CDR3 DNA sequence: TGTGCCAGCAGTTTCCCAAGACTAGCGGAAAACACCTACGAGCAGTACTTC.

The rearrangement links TRBV19 to TRBJ1-5; possible D gene TRBD1, 5 bases. Between the trimmed V and J ends, which lost 8 bases and 7 bases, there was a span of 15 bases. CDR3 length equals 13 residues. The germline V gene encodes CDR1 LNHDA and CDR2 SQIVND (reference sequence). Written as DNA, the CDR3 is TGTGCCAGTGTGTACCACGCAGGGCAGCCCCAGCATTTT. The encoded protein is CASVYHAGQPQHF.

The chain combines TRBV6-6 with TRBJ1-4; 7 bases map to TRBD1. The V and J ends lost 6 bases and 5 bases, in that order; junction bases with no gene match: 6. The germline gives CDR1 MNHNY, CDR2 SVGAGI (reference sequence). There are 14 residues in the CDR3. The CDR3 region has the DNA TGTGCCAGCAGAGCCAGGGGGTCCAATGAAAAACTGTTTTTT. Translation: CASRARGSNEKLFF.

V is TRBV15 and J is TRBJ1-3; D is perhaps TRBD1 (5 bases). The V gene's germline CDR1 is LNHNV and CDR2 YYDKDF (reference sequence). V lost 4 bases, J lost 3 bases, and 13 bases lay in between. The CDR3 spans 15 residues. In DNA form, the CDR3 reads TGTGCCACCAGCACCGGGACTCGTGGTGGAAACACCATATATTTT. This codes for CATSTGTRGGNTIYF. The full variable domain, completed using reference TRBV15 and TRBJ1-3, is DAMVIQNPRYQVTQFGKPVTLSCSQTLNHNVMYWYQQKSSQAPKLLFHYYDKDFNNEADTPDNFQSRRPNTSFCFLDIRSPGLGDTAMYLCATSTGTRGGNTIYFGEGSWLTVV.

This clone was seen just once. This chain joins TRBV28 and TRBJ1-1; D gene unclear. The germline V gene has CDR1 MDHEN and CDR2 SYDVKM. The ends were cut back, 5 bases at V and 6 bases at J, with 16 bases in the middle. This CDR3 is built from 14 residues. The DNA of the CDR3 is TGTGCCAGCAGTCGTTATGGACTGGGAGCTGAAGCTTTCTTT. This codes for CASSRYGLGAEAFF.